What follows are 9 T cell receptor beta chains derived from one specimen sequenced in a study of blood T cell repertoires in COVID-19 (dated by TCRdb to 2020 to 2021). Libraries were built with the immunoSEQ multiplex PCR assay. TCRdb took over this immuneACCESS table, retaining in-frame rearrangements with V and J assigned. Such tables are incomplete; in checked studies, under half of the missing clones stem from an unresolved V gene, and the remainder is unexplained. In all, the sample holds 250,000 or so clones, and around 93% of those were seen once. The ten biggest clones cover approximately 3% of the sample. Sequencing input: PBMCs or T cells enriched from blood (not recorded which). The source of these receptors is a man aged 35-49 years who had been exposed to COVID-19.

The chain employs TRBV19 and TRBJ2-3; 7 bases are shared with TRBD1. Per germline, CDR1 LNHDA and CDR2 SQIVND (reference sequence). The CDR3 contains 16 residues. Losses at the gene ends were 5 bases for V and 6 bases for J; bases not matched to a gene: 14. CDR3 in DNA: TGTGCCAGTAGTGCTCGACAGGGCTCTCTTAGCGATACGCAGTATTTT. Encoded protein: CASSARQGSLSDTQYF.

The chain has TRBV15 and TRBJ2-1, with no clear D. There are 14 residues in the CDR3. Between the trimmed V and J ends, which lost 0 bases and 2 bases, there was a span of 5 bases. The germline gives CDR1 LNHNV, CDR2 YYDKDF (reference sequence). The CDR3 coding sequence is TGTGCCACCAGCAGAGATAGCACCTACAATGAGCAGTTCTTC. Its protein product is CATSRDSTYNEQFF.

The chain uses TRBV28 and TRBJ1-2; tentatively, D is TRBD1 (5 bases). V lost 4 bases and J lost 5, with 11 bases in between. The CDR3 runs to 13 residues. Germline V lookup: CDR1 MDHEN, CDR2 SYDVKM. The DNA of the CDR3 is TGTGCCAGCAGTTCGTTAGGGGATTATGGCTACACCTTC. It codes for CASSSLGDYGYTF.

This clone is a singleton in its sample. The chain carries TRBV4-1 and TRBJ2-3, with 10 bases that match TRBD2. Germline CDR1 MGHRA, CDR2 YSYEKL. V was clipped by 0 bases and J by 5 bases; unmatched bases: 11. The CDR3 contains 18 residues. The CDR3 DNA follows: TGCGCCAGCAGCCAAGATACGGGGCTAGCGGGAGTTGTAGATACGCAGTATTTT. Amino acids: CASSQDTGLAGVVDTQYF.

The rearrangement uses TRBV29-1 and TRBJ2-1, with 10 bases lining up with TRBD1. V lost 3 bases, J lost 8 bases, and 10 bases stayed unmatched. Per germline, CDR1 SQVTM and CDR2 ANQGSEA. This CDR3 has 15 residues. Written as DNA, the CDR3 is TGCAGCGTTGACCTGGGACAGGGGAATAGCTATGAGCAGTTCTTC. It translates to CSVDLGQGNSYEQFF.

Remarks on this clone: At one end, the junction sequence differs from germline, possibly due to a read error. For the CDR3, the DNA is TGTGCCAGTAGCGCCCGGGACACTATCAGCTTC. This gives the protein CASSARDTISF. The chain joins TRBV19 to TRBJ2-7; tentative D call: TRBD1 (6 bases). The CDR3 sequence is 11 residues long. Germline V gene data show CDR1 as LNHDA and CDR2 as SQIVND (reference sequence).

This clone appeared a single time. The chain uses TRBV30 and TRBJ2-5, with a possible D match to TRBD1 (5 bases). Germline assignment: CDR1 GTSNPN and CDR2 SVGIG (reference sequence). V was shortened by 5 bases and J by 5 bases, with 15 bases between the two germline ends. The CDR3 runs to 13 residues. The CDR3 loop reads CAWARGLGETQYF. CDR3 DNA sequence: TGTGCCTGGGCAAGGGGCTTGGGGGAGACCCAGTACTTC.

The V gene is TRBV24-1, the J gene TRBJ2-1; TRBD1 matches 10 bases. The CDR3 is made up of 15 amino acids. V was pared by 9 bases and J by 4 bases, with 8 bases of the junction left unmatched. Germline loops: CDR1 KGHDR, CDR2 SFDVKD. CDR3 nucleotide sequence: TGTGCCACCGCCTGGGGACAGGGGAATTACAATGAGCAGTTCTTC. It is translated as CATAWGQGNYNEQFF.

This clone was observed a single time. The chain uses TRBV2 and TRBJ2-2; 11 bases map to TRBD2. The germline V gene encodes CDR1 SNHLY and CDR2 FYNNEI. The CDR3 covers 15 residues. J was trimmed by 4 bases and V by 10 bases; bases with no gene match: 8. CDR3 nucleotides: TGTGCCACCTGGGGGACTAGCGGCCCCACCGGGGAGCTGTTTTTT. Its translation: CATWGTSGPTGELFF. The full variable domain, its missing parts supplied by reference TRBV2 and TRBJ2-2, is EPEVTQTPSHQVTQMGQEVILRCVPISNHLYFYWYRQILGQKVEFLVSFYNNEISEKSEIFDDQFSVERPDGSNFTLKIRSTKLEDSAMYFCATWGTSGPTGELFFGEGSRLTVL.